The present T cell receptor beta chain was sequenced within a study of identical twins. TCRdb fed the 5' RACE reads into MiXCR, producing one record per CDR3 protein. The repertoire holds about 1.7 million distinct CDR3 sequences, less than 35% seen once, with 0.25% to 0.3% in the top ten. V lost 5 bases to trimming and J lost 1 base, with 10 bases between them. CDR3 length: 13 residues. From germline, CDR1 is DFQATT and CDR2 SNEGSKA (reference sequence). This clonotype was found a few times. The source of this sequence is a newborn girl in good health. Sequenced: cord blood. The V gene is TRBV20-1, the J gene TRBJ2-3; unclear D gene. CDR3 in amino acids: CSAASPGTDTQYF. The DNA of the CDR3 is TGCAGTGCTGCTTCTCCGGGCACAGATACGCAGTATTTT.